The rows below give T cell receptor beta chains drawn from one sample of a study of PD-1 blockade in classical Hodgkin lymphoma. Profiling relied on immunoSEQ multiplex PCR, and the TCRdb table lists in-frame clones only, not all of them. The sample records tens of thousands of clones, 89% being singletons. The specimen was peripheral blood mononuclear cells (PBMCs), collected before the second cycle of nivolumab. These receptors all stem from a human donor with classical Hodgkin lymphoma. Both conserved end residues are part of each CDR3. D genes are given only for firm matches. Size is omitted from some rows. Given values are once, few, many or a class for expanded clones.

>-|TRBV5-1|15|-|TRBJ2-3
TGCGCCAGCAGCTTGGTAGGACAGTCCACAGATACGCAGTATTTT
CASSLVGQSTDTQYF
>-|TRBV27|12|-|TRBJ2-1
TGTGCCAGCAGTTTGGGCGGAAGTGAGCAGTTCTTC
CASSLGGSEQFF
>-|TRBV27|16|-|TRBJ1-6
TGTGCCAGCAGGGAATCCCCCAGGCTTGAGAATTCACCCCTCCACTTT
CASRESPRLENSPLHF
>TRBD1|TRBV5-1|16|-|TRBJ2-7
TGCGCCAGCAGCCCAGCTGCCGGGACAGGGGTCCACGAGCAGTACTTC
CASSPAAGTGVHEQYF
>TRBD2|TRBV10-3|15|-|TRBJ2-7
TGTGCCATCAGTGATCGTTTGACTAGCCGGAACGAGCAGTACTTC
CAISDRLTSRNEQYF
>-|TRBV7-3|13|-|TRBJ2-5
TGTGCCAGCAGCCAGACAGCTACGGAGACCCAGTACTTC
CASSQTATETQYF
>-|TRBV11-2|13|-|TRBJ2-7
TGTGCCAGCAGCGGGATCGGCCCCTACGAGCAGTACTTC
CASSGIGPYEQYF
>TRBD2|TRBV6-5|14|-|TRBJ2-7
TGTGCCAGCAGTTTAGCGGGGGGAGGCTACGAGCAGTACTTC
CASSLAGGGYEQYF
>-|TRBV9|15|few|TRBJ2-1
TGTGCCAGCAGCGTCTGGGGGGCCGGCCTTGGCGAGCAGTTCTTC
CASSVWGAGLGEQFF
>-|TRBV12-1|17|-|TRBJ2-5
TGTGCCAGCAGCTTTTGTTCCCGGGACAGGGGCCAAGAGACCCAGTACTTC
CASSFCSRDRGQETQYF
>-|TRBV28|14|-|TRBJ1-1
TGTGCCACCATCCCGGCGGCTTCGAACACTGAAGCTTTCTTT
CATIPAASNTEAFF
>TRBD1|TRBV2|15|-|TRBJ2-4
TGTGCCAGCAGCACAGGGGCGGTTAGCAAAAACATTCAGTACTTC
CASSTGAVSKNIQYF
>-|TRBV6-1|12|-|TRBJ2-4
TGTGCCAGCAGTGTCACTAAAAACATTCAGTACTTC
CASSVTKNIQYF
>TRBD2|TRBV6-8|19|-|TRBJ2-7
TGTGCCAGCAGTTCATCCTCCGGGACTAGCGGGGGGACACCTTACGAGCAGTACTTC
CASSSSSGTSGGTPYEQYF
>-|TRBV2|13|-|TRBJ1-6
TGTGCCAGCAGGCGTACGTATAATTCACCCCTCCACTTT
CASRRTYNSPLHF
>-|TRBV9|13|-|TRBJ2-5
TGTGCCAGCAGCGACACACCACAAGAGACCCAGTACTTC
CASSDTPQETQYF
>TRBD1|TRBV10-3|14|-|TRBJ2-2
TGTGCCATCAGGGAGACAGGGATCACCGGGGAGCTGTTTTTT
CAIRETGITGELFF
>TRBD2|TRBV7-6|18|-|TRBJ2-2
TGTGCCAGCAGCTTAAACCCCCTCGCGGGGGGGCTCACCGGGGAGCTGTTTTTT
CASSLNPLAGGLTGELFF
>TRBD2|TRBV5-1|15|-|TRBJ2-1
TGCGCCAGCAGCTCCCTAGCGGGAGGGGGAAATGAGCAGTTCTTC
CASSSLAGGGNEQFF
>-|TRBV7-6|13|once|TRBJ2-2
TGTGCCAGCAGCCCTCGGACCACCGGGGAGCTGTTTTTT
CASSPRTTGELFF
>TRBD1|TRBV30|13|-|TRBJ2-7
TGTGCCTGGGCACGAGACAGGGGGAACGAGCAGTACTTC
CAWARDRGNEQYF
>-|TRBV6-4|13|once|TRBJ1-6
TGTGCCAGCAGCGCCTTGATGAATTCACCCCTCCACTTT
CASSALMNSPLHF
>-|TRBV5-1|13|-|TRBJ1-1
TGCGCCAGCAGCTGGAAGGGGTCAACTGAAGCTTTCTTT
CASSWKGSTEAFF
>-|TRBV27|14|-|TRBJ2-5
TGTGCCAGCAGTTTACTTGGGGACCAGGAGACCCAGTACTTC
CASSLLGDQETQYF
>-|TRBV5-5|11|-|TRBJ2-1
TGTGCCAGCCTGAGGATGACTGAGCAGTTCTTC
CASLRMTEQFF
>-|TRBV6-5|13|-|TRBJ2-1
TGTGCCAGCGGGTTAGCGAAGTACAATGAGCAGTTCTTC
CASGLAKYNEQFF
>TRBD1|TRBV13|15|-|TRBJ2-3
TGTGCCAGCAGCTCCATAGACAGGGTGATAGATACGCAGTATTTT
CASSSIDRVIDTQYF
>-|TRBV21-1|17|-|TRBJ2-5
TGTGCCAGCAGCAAAGTTGGACTAGCGGGAGTCCAAGAGACCCAGTACTTC
CASSKVGLAGVQETQYF
>-|TRBV7-9|14|-|TRBJ2-5
TGTGCCAGCAGCTTAGTGGGACTTCAAGAGACCCAGTACTTC
CASSLVGLQETQYF
>TRBD1|TRBV7-9|15|-|TRBJ2-5
TGTGCCAGCAGCAAACAGACAGGGATGTTCGAGACCCAGTACTTC
CASSKQTGMFETQYF
>TRBD1|TRBV7-9|14|once|TRBJ2-1
TGTGCCAGCAGCTCACCTGACAGGGGCAATGAGCAGTTCTTC
CASSSPDRGNEQFF
>-|TRBV2|15|-|TRBJ2-2
TGTGCCAGCAGCTGGGCGGGAAAGAACACCGGGGAGCTGTTTTTT
CASSWAGKNTGELFF
>TRBD2|TRBV6-6|15|-|TRBJ2-3
TGTGCCAGCAGTTACTGGGGAGGGAGCACAGATACGCAGTATTTT
CASSYWGGSTDTQYF
>-|TRBV5-5|16|-|TRBJ2-3
TGTGCCAGCAGCTTGGGAGCAGGGCGATCCACAGATACGCAGTATTTT
CASSLGAGRSTDTQYF